Below, 3 T cell receptor beta chains from the same sample are listed, as sequenced in a study of radiotherapy plus CTLA-4 blockade in lung cancer. Clones were read by immunoSEQ multiplex PCR, and TCRdb kept only the in-frame ones, dropping some. The data contain 75,000 to 95,000 clones, approximately 79% of them singletons. The source material was peripheral blood, sampled from a patient treated with radiotherapy plus ipilimumab. The receptors come from a human donor with non-small cell lung cancer that progressed on radiotherapy plus ipilimumab.

The J gene is TRBJ1-1, the V gene TRBV2; D gene ambiguous. V was clipped by 5 bases and J by 6 bases, with 10 bases between them. The germline gives CDR1 SNHLY, CDR2 FYNNEI. The CDR3 has 12 amino acids. The CDR3 nucleotides read TGTGCCAGCAGTCGTAGTCTCGCTGAAGCTTTCTTT. Translating it yields CASSRSLAEAFF.

The rearrangement uses TRBV10-2 and TRBJ2-1, with TRBD2 as a possible D gene (6 bases). With 3 bases removed from V and 4 bases from J, the gap between germline ends came to 13 bases. The CDR3 covers 15 residues. Germline CDR1 reads WSHSY; CDR2 reads SAAADI. The CDR3 bases are TGCGCCAGCAGTGAATCCGCGGAGGGGTACAATGAGCAGTTCTTC. As protein: CASSESAEGYNEQFF.

The chain employs TRBV29-1 and TRBJ2-3; 9 positions match TRBD1. The CDR3 runs to 14 residues. The J segment lost 3 bases and the V segment lost 3 bases, leaving 4 bases of the junction unmatched. Looked up from germline, CDR1 is SQVTM and CDR2 is ANQGSEA. This CDR3 reads CSVEGDRVTDTQYF. The CDR3 region has the DNA TGCAGCGTTGAGGGGGACAGGGTGACAGATACGCAGTATTTT.